This T cell receptor beta chain was found in a study of identical twins. Study-wide results and limits: Out-of-frame TCR alpha sharing observed in monozygotic twins exceeded model estimates. Conclusions were based on cross-sectional statistical analysis, without following the same donors.

The CDR3 covers 16 residues. The V gene end was trimmed by 3 bases and the J gene end by 6 bases; junction bases not matched to a gene: 8. Germline CDR1 reads SGHAT; CDR2 reads FQNNGV. Addition of a universal primer site occurred through template switching, and cDNA carried unique molecular identifiers. Each CDR3 protein is one row after TCRdb ran MiXCR on the 5' RACE reads. The sample has 500,000 to 550,000 distinct CDR3 sequences, approximately 20% seen once. This clonotype has only a few counts. As yet, its antigen is unknown. This sample was shared with a second study, whose subject was yellow fever vaccine responses in identical twins. Per that paper: On the reported evidence, twins' vaccine T cell responses seemed partly convergent and partly personalized.

The chain joins TRBV11-2 to TRBJ2-1; 10 positions agree with TRBD2. The origin of this receptor is a woman aged 18-29 years in good health. The sequenced sample was CD4+ T cells sorted from blood. The CDR3 reads CASSFEAGGFFNEQFF. CDR3 coding DNA: TGTGCCAGCAGCTTCGAAGCGGGAGGGTTTTTCAATGAGCAGTTCTTC.